This is a list of T cell receptor beta chains from one sample in a study of OX40 agonist ivuxolimab in advanced cancers. Produced via immunoSEQ multiplex PCR; TCRdb's table is partial and in-frame only. In the table there are about 95,000 clones, about 85% of which are singletons. The sample in question was CD4+ or CD8+ T cells sorted from blood, obtained in a trial of the OX40 agonist ivuxolimab. The source of these receptors is an adult with an advanced solid tumor such as melanoma, head and neck, liver or kidney cancer. Each CDR3 is given with its conserved first and last residue. D genes are given only for firm matches. Clone size is stated in some rows and not others, as once, few, many or a class when expanded.

>-|TRBV7-3|TRBJ2-2|13|-
CASASANTGELFF
TGTGCCAGCGCTAGCGCCAACACCGGGGAGCTGTTTTTT
>TRBD2|TRBV19|TRBJ2-3|16|-
CASNRDYQAGTDTQYF
TGTGCCAGTAACCGGGACTATCAAGCAGGCACAGATACGCAGTATTTT
>-|TRBV7-8|TRBJ2-1|16|-
CASSLAQVSSYNEQFF
TGTGCCAGCAGCTTAGCGCAGGTTAGCTCCTACAATGAGCAGTTCTTC
>-|TRBV2|TRBJ1-4|14|-
CASSMGSTNEKLFF
TGTGCCAGCAGTATGGGTTCTACTAATGAAAAACTGTTTTTT
>TRBD2|TRBV5-5|TRBJ2-5|15|-
CASSRSIAGGETQYF
TGTGCCAGCAGCCGGTCGATAGCGGGAGGAGAGACCCAGTACTTC
>-|TRBV5-1|TRBJ2-7|14|-
CASSFTGPTYEQYF
TGCGCCAGCAGCTTTACGGGACCGACCTACGAGCAGTACTTC
>-|TRBV30|TRBJ1-2|12|-
CAWSRSRYGYTF
TGTGCCTGGAGTAGGTCGAGGTATGGCTACACCTTC
>-|TRBV9|TRBJ2-1|12|-
CASSVSGNEQFF
TGTGCCAGCAGCGTTTCAGGCAATGAGCAGTTCTTC
>-|TRBV11-3|TRBJ2-1|15|once
CASSLAPRDPWEQFF
TGTGCCAGCAGCCTCGCTCCTAGGGACCCTTGGGAGCAGTTCTTC
>TRBD1|TRBV11-2|TRBJ2-7|14|once
CASSLAQGAWEQYF
TGTGCCAGCAGCTTAGCACAGGGGGCGTGGGAGCAGTACTTC
>TRBD2|TRBV7-6|TRBJ2-3|16|once
CASSSSGGRLTDTQYF
TGTGCCAGCAGTTCATCGGGAGGAAGGTTGACAGATACGCAGTATTTT
>-|TRBV19|TRBJ2-6|15|-
CASSIGLSGANVLTF
TGTGCCAGTAGTATAGGTTTATCCGGGGCCAACGTCCTGACTTTC
>TRBD2|TRBV20-1|TRBJ2-5|11|-
CSASSGGDQYF
TGCAGTGCTAGTAGCGGGGGGGACCAGTACTTC
>-|TRBV7-6|TRBJ1-1|14|-
CASSASGGNTEAFF
TGTGCCAGCAGCGCCTCCGGGGGTAACACTGAAGCTTTCTTT
>-|TRBV2|TRBJ2-7|14|-
CASSDRSHAYEQYF
TGTGCCAGCAGTGATAGAAGTCATGCCTACGAGCAGTACTTC
>TRBD2|TRBV2|TRBJ2-7|12|-
CASKRETYEQYF
TGTGCCAGCAAGCGGGAGACCTACGAGCAGTACTTC
>TRBD2|TRBV27|TRBJ2-5|15|-
CASSRNGLEGETQYF
TGTGCCAGCAGCAGAAACGGACTAGAAGGGGAGACCCAGTACTTC
>-|TRBV4-3|TRBJ1-4|17|-
CASSPLGMWAANEKLFF
TGCGCCAGCAGCCCTCTGGGAATGTGGGCGGCTAATGAAAAACTGTTTTTT
>TRBD1|TRBV27|TRBJ2-7|16|-
CASSLFAGQGSYEQYF
TGTGCCAGCAGTTTATTCGCGGGACAGGGGTCCTACGAGCAGTACTTC
>-|TRBV7-2|TRBJ2-3|14|once
CASSLSSRTDTQYF
TGTGCCAGCAGCTTATCTTCCCGCACAGATACGCAGTATTTT
>TRBD1|TRBV27|TRBJ1-6|14|-
CASRITGGATLLHF
TGTGCCAGCAGGATCACAGGGGGCGCGACCCTACTCCACTTT
>-|TRBV5-6|TRBJ2-5|10|-
CASSGQTQYF
TGTGCCAGCAGCGGACAGACCCAGTACTTC
>-|TRBV28|TRBJ1-2|15|-
CASRTRGRRRGGYTF
TGTGCCAGCCGAACCCGGGGAAGGCGGAGGGGTGGCTACACCTTC
>TRBD1|TRBV19|TRBJ2-7|18|-
CASSSVRTGTGSSYEQYF
TGTGCCAGTAGTTCCGTGAGGACAGGGACAGGGTCTTCCTACGAGCAGTACTTC
>TRBD1|TRBV6-5|TRBJ2-3|15|few
CASSPGTGNTDTQYF
TGTGCCAGCAGTCCCGGGACAGGGAACACAGATACGCAGTATTTT
>-|TRBV7-9|TRBJ2-2|16|-
CAFTLRAALNTGELFF
TGTGCCTTTACACTACGGGCGGCGTTGAACACCGGGGAGCTGTTTTTT
>-|TRBV7-2|TRBJ2-2|15|-
CASSRGGMNTGELFF
TGTGCCAGCAGCAGAGGGGGAATGAACACCGGGGAGCTGTTTTTT
>TRBD2|TRBV11-3|TRBJ2-1|15|-
CASSFSGRPYNEQFF
TGTGCCAGCAGCTTTAGCGGGAGGCCCTACAATGAGCAGTTCTTC
>-|TRBV5-6|TRBJ2-5|13|-
CASSWVLGETQYF
TGTGCCAGCAGCTGGGTTCTGGGGGAGACCCAGTACTTC
>-|TRBV19|TRBJ2-7|15|-
CASSMLGGKGYEQYF
TGTGCCAGTAGTATGTTAGGTGGGAAAGGCTACGAGCAGTACTTC
>-|TRBV5-4|TRBJ2-5|14|-
CASSLAEGQETQYF
TGTGCCAGCAGCTTGGCGGAGGGCCAAGAGACCCAGTACTTC
>TRBD1|TRBV7-9|TRBJ2-5|12|-
CASNTGEETQYF
TGTGCCAGCAACACAGGGGAGGAGACCCAGTACTTC
>-|TRBV18|TRBJ1-2|12|-
CASSPEIGGYTF
TGTGCCAGCTCACCGGAAATTGGTGGCTACACCTTC
>-|TRBV28|TRBJ1-4|15|once
CASSLGFGFNEKLFF
TGTGCCAGCAGTTTAGGGTTCGGTTTTAATGAAAAACTGTTTTTT
>TRBD1|TRBV18|TRBJ1-5|14|few
CASSPTGGEGAQHF
TGTGCCAGCTCACCGACAGGGGGCGAAGGCGCCCAGCATTTT